This TCR beta chain was identified during a study of blood T cells in healthy people across ages. Trimming shortened V by 5 bases and J by 7 bases, and 9 bases separated the two germline ends. This CDR3 is 12 amino acids long. The authors ran a second PCR of 7 to 11 cycles using a sample-barcoded 5' primer and a J-beta primer mix. Every cDNA molecule carried a tag from a template-switch adaptor bearing 12 random nucleotides. Every sample produced at least 3 million CDR3-containing paired-end reads. From the 5' RACE reads, TCRdb called clonotypes with MiXCR, one entry per CDR3 protein. The sample gives roughly 800,000 distinct CDR3 sequences, roughly 35% of which show up once; over 10% is in the top ten.

The chain is built from TRBV12-3 or TRBV12-4 and TRBJ2-1, with D uncertain. The clonotype originates from a man between 18 and 35 years old in good health. Sequencing was done on a sample of blood. CDR3 nucleotides: TGTGCCAGCAGTGCGAATATGAATGAGCAGTTCTTC. Its protein is CASSANMNEQFF.